The 8 T cell receptor beta chains below were found in one sample sequenced in a study of blood T cell repertoires in COVID-19. The method was immunoSEQ multiplex PCR; TCRdb's version includes in-frame clones alone and lacks a portion of them. The table has around 150,000 clones, about 80% seen once; the top ten hold roughly 10%. Sequencing was carried out using peripheral blood. These receptors were taken from a woman aged 80 or over in a cohort sampled during active or convalescent COVID-19.

This clone was observed once. This chain connects TRBV7-9 to TRBJ1-2, with 7 bases identical to TRBD1. J was trimmed by 4 bases and V by 2 bases; bases with no gene match: 4. The CDR3 length is 14 residues. Germline CDR1 and CDR2: SEHNR and FQNEAQ (reference sequence). The DNA of the CDR3 is TGTGCCAGCAGCTTACCGACAGGGACCTATGGCTACACCTTC. Amino acids: CASSLPTGTYGYTF.

V and J are TRBV5-8 and TRBJ1-6; D gene unclear. Germline CDR1 SGHTS, CDR2 YDEGEE. This CDR3 is 12 amino acids long. The ends were cut back, 2 bases at V and 13 bases at J, with 10 bases in the middle. The CDR3 nucleotides are TGTGCCAGCAGCTTCCGGGGTCAGCCCCTCCACTTT. Protein sequence: CASSFRGQPLHF.

The chain combines TRBV7-3 with TRBJ2-1; D not certain. The CDR3 extends over 13 amino acids. V gave up 4 bases and J gave up 2 bases, with 6 bases separating them. Germline V gene data show CDR1 as SGHTA and CDR2 as FQGTGA. The CDR3 loop reads CASSSGAYNEQFF. Here the CDR3 DNA reads TGTGCCAGCAGCTCCGGAGCCTACAATGAGCAGTTCTTC.

This chain joins TRBV9 and TRBJ2-7; 11 positions match TRBD1. With 3 bases clipped from V and 6 bases from J, the junction kept 17 bases outside the gene matches. Germline V gene data show CDR1 as SGDLS and CDR2 as YYNGEE. This CDR3 has 18 residues. The CDR3 sequence: CASSGSRDRGFSVCEQYV. CDR3 sequence (DNA): TGTGCCAGCAGCGGAAGCCGGGACAGGGGGTTTTCCGTATGCGAGCAGTACGTC.

CDR3 DNA sequence: TGTGCCAGCAGACCTACGGTATTGGGGAAGCGGGGGCTTAGCACAGATACGCAGTATTTT. The encoded protein is CASRPTVLGKRGLSTDTQYF. The chain is built from TRBV28 and TRBJ2-3; 8 bases agree with TRBD2. Germline lookup yields CDR1 MDHEN and CDR2 SYDVKM. V lost 6 bases to trimming and J lost 0 bases; unmatched junction nucleotides: 20. The CDR3 extends over 20 amino acids. The variable domain in full, completed from reference TRBV28 and TRBJ2-3, reads DVKVTQSSRYLVKRTGEKVFLECVQDMDHENMFWYRQDPGLGLRLIYFSYDVKMKEKGDIPEGYSVSREKKERFSLILESASTNQTSMYLCASRPTVLGKRGLSTDTQYFGPGTRLTVL.

This clone was picked up a small number of times. This chain uses TRBV28 with TRBJ2-7; D perhaps matches TRBD1 (5 bases). V lost 3 bases and J 0 bases, leaving 6 bases between the germline ends. The CDR3 totals 13 residues. Looked up from germline, CDR1 is MDHEN and CDR2 is SYDVKM. The CDR3 region is CASSLQGSYEQYV. In nucleotides, the CDR3 is TGTGCCAGCAGTTTGCAGGGCTCCTACGAGCAGTACGTC.

The CDR3: CASSPEAPSKTQYF. The CDR3 DNA sequence: TGTGCCAGCTCACCTGAGGCTCCTTCGAAGACCCAGTACTTC. V and J are TRBV18 and TRBJ2-5; no clear D gene. Trimming removed 3 bases at V and 6 bases at J, with 14 bases between. This CDR3 contains 14 residues. Germline-derived CDR1 and CDR2 are KGHSH and LQKENI.

The chain recombines TRBV4-3 with TRBJ1-5; tentative D call: TRBD1 (6 bases). The CDR3 has 15 residues. With 4 bases removed from V and 2 bases from J, the gap between germline ends came to 12 bases. Germline CDR1 is LGHNA and CDR2 is YSLEER. CDR3 DNA: TGCGCCAGCAGCCCCGGGGGGGCGGGCAATCAGCCCCAGCATTTT. Translated: CASSPGGAGNQPQHF.